This TCR beta chain comes out of a study of blood T cells in healthy people across ages. V was clipped by 8 bases and J by 11 bases, with 10 bases between them. The CDR3 has 11 amino acids. Each individual donor underwent a draw of about 11 milliliters of peripheral blood. Extraction yielded at least 6 micrograms of total RNA per sample. This clonotype was seen more than once but under ten times. A sample-barcoded 5' primer and a J-beta primer mix were used in a second PCR of roughly 7 to 11 cycles. Unique molecular identifiers of 12 random nucleotides labeled each cDNA. Each CDR3 protein is one row after TCRdb ran MiXCR on the 5' RACE reads. Found here are fewer than 2 million distinct CDR3 sequences, about 39% of them singletons; the top ten hold 20% to 25%.

The TCR comes from a human donor in good health. The V gene is TRBV12-3 or TRBV12-4, the J gene TRBJ1-6; D call uncertain. Sequencing input: blood. The CDR3 region has the DNA TGTGCCAGCGCGACCCAGCCACCCCTCCACTTT. Translating gives CASATQPPLHF.